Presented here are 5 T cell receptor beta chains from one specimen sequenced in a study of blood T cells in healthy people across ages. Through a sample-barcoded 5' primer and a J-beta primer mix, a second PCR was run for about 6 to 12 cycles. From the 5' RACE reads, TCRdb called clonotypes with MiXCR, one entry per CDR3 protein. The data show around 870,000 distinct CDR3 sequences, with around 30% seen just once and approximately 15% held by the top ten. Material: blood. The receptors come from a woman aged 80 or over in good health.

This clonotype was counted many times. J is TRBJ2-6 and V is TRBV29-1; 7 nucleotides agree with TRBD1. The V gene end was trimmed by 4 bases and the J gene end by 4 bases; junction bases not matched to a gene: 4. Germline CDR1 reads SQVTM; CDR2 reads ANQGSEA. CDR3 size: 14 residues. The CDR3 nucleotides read TGCAGCGTTGCCAGGGGGTCAGGGGCCAACGTCCTGACTTTC. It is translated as CSVARGSGANVLTF.

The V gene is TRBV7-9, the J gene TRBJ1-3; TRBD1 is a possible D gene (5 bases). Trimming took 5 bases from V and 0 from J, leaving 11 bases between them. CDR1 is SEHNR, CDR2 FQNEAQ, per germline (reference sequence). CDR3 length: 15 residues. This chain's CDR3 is CASSRDYSSGNTIYF. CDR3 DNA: TGTGCCAGCAGCAGGGACTATAGCTCTGGAAACACCATATATTTT.

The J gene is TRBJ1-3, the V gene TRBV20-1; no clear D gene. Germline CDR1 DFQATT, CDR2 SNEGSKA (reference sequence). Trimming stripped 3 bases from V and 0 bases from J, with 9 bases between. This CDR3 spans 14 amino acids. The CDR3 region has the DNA TGCAGTGCTAGGAACGACGACTCTGGAAACACCATATATTTT. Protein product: CSARNDDSGNTIYF.

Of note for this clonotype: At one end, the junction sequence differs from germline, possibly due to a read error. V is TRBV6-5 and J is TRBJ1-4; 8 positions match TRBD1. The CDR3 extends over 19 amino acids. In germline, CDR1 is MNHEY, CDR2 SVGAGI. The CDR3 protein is CASSYSIGAGGESNEKRFF. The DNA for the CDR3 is TGTGCCAGCAGTTACTCGATCGGCGCAGGGGGCGAGAGTAATGAAAAACGGTTTTTT.

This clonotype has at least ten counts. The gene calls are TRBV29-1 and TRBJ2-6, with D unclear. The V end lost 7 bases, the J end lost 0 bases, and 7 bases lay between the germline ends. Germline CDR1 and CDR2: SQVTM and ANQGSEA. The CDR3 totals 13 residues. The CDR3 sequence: CSAAYSGANVLTF. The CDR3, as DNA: TGCAGCGCTGCTTACTCTGGGGCCAACGTCCTGACTTTC.